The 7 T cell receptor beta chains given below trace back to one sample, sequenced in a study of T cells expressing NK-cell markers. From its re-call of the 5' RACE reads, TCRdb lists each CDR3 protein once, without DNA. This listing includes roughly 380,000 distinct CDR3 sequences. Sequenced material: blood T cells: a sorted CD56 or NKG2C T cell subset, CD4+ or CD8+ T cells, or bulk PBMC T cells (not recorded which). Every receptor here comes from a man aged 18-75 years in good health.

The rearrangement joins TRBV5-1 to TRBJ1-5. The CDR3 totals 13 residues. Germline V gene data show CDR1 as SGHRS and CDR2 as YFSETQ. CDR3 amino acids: CASAGGEDQPQHF.

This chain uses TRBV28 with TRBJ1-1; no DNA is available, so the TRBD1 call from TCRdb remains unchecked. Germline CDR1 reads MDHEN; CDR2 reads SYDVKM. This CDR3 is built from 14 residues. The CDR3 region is CASRKNRGMTEAFF.

CDR3 in amino acids: CASSSKSGGLSTDTQYF. The chain joins TRBV7-2 to TRBJ2-3; TCRdb returns TRBD2, unconfirmable since there is no DNA. Germline-derived CDR1 and CDR2 are SGHTA and FQGNSA. The CDR3 runs 17 residues.

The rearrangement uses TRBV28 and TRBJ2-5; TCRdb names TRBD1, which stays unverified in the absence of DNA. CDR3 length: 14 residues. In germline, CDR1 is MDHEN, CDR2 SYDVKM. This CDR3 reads CASGSVGGRETQYF.

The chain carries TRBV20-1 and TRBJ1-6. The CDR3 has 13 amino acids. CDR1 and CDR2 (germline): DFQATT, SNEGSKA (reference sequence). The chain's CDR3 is CSARPVFGSPLHF.

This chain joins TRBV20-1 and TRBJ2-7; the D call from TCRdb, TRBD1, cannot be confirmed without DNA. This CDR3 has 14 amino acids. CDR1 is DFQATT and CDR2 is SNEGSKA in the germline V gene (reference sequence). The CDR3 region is CSARWQGSSYEQYF.

The CDR3 loop reads CASSSTLGLAGGLDYYNEQFF. The J gene is TRBJ2-1, the V gene TRBV11-1; TCRdb selects TRBD2, and the lack of DNA leaves this call unchecked. Looked up from germline, CDR1 is SGHAT and CDR2 is FQDESV (reference sequence). The CDR3 runs to 21 residues. The entire variable domain, with the rest obtained from reference TRBV11-1 and TRBJ2-1, is as follows: EAEVAQSPRYKITEKSQAVAFWCDPISGHATLYWYRQILGQGPELLVQFQDESVVDDSQLPKDRFSAERLKGVDSTLKIQPAELGDSAMYLCASSSTLGLAGGLDYYNEQFFGPGTRLTVL.